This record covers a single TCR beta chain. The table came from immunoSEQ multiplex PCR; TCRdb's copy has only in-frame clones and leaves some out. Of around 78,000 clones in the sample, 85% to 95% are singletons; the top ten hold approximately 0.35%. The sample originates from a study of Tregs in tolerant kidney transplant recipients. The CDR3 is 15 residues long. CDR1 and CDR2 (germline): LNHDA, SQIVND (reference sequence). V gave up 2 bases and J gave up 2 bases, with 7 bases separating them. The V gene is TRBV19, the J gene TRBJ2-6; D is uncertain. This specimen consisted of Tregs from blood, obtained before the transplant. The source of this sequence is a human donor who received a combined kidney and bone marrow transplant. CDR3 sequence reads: CASSITPPGANVLTF. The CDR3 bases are TGTGCCAGTAGTATAACCCCCCCTGGGGCCAACGTCCTGACTTTC.